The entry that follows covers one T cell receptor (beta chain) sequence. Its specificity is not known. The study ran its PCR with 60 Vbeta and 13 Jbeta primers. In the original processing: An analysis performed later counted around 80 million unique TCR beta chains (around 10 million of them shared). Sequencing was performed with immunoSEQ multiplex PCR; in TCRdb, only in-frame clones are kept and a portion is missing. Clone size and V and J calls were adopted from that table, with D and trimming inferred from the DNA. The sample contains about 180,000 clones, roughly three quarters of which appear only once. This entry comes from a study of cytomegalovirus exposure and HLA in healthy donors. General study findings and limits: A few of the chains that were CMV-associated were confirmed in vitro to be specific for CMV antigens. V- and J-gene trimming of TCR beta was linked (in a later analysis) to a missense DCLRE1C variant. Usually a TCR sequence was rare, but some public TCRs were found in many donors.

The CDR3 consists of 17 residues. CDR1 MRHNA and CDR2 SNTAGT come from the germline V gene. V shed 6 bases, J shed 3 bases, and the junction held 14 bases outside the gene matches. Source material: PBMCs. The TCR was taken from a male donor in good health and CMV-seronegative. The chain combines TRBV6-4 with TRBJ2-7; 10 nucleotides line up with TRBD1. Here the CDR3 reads CASRQIRTGGNGYEQYF. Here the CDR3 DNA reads TGTGCCAGCAGGCAAATACGGACAGGGGGAAATGGCTACGAGCAGTACTTC.